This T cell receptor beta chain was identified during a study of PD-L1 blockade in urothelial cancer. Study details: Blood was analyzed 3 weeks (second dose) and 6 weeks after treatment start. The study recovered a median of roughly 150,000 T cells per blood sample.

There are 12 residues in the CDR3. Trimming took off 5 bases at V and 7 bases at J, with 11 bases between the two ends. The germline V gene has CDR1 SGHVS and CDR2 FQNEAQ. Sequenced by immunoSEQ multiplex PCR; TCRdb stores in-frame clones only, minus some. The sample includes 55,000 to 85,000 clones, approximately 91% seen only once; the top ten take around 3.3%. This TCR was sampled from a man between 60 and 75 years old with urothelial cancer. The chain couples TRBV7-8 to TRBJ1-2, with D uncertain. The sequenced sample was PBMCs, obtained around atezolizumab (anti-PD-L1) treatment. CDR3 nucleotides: TGTGCCAGCAGCCCTGACTCTAGTGGCTACACCTTC. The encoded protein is CASSPDSSGYTF.